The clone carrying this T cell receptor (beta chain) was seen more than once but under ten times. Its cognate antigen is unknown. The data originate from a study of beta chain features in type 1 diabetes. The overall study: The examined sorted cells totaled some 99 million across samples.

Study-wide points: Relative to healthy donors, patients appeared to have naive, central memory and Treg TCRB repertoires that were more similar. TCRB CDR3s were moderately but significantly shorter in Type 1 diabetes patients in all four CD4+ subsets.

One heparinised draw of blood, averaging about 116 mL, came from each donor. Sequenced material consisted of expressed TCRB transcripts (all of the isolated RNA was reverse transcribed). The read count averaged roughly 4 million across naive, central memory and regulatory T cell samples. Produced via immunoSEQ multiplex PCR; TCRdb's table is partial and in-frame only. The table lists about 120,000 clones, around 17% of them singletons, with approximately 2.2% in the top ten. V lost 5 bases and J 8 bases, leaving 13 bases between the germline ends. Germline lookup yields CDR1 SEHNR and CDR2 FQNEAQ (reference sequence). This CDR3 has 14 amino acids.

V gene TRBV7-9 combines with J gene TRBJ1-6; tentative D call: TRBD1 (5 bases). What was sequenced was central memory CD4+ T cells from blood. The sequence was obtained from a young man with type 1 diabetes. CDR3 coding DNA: TGTGCCAGCAGCAAACCCCAGGGTGATTCACCCCTCCACTTT. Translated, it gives CASSKPQGDSPLHF. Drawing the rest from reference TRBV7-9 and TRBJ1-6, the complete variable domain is DTGVSQNPRHKITKRGQNVTFRCDPISEHNRLYWYRQTLGQGPEFLTYFQNEAQLEKSRLLSDRFSAERPKGSFSTLEIQRTEQGDSAMYLCASSKPQGDSPLHFGNGTRLTVT.